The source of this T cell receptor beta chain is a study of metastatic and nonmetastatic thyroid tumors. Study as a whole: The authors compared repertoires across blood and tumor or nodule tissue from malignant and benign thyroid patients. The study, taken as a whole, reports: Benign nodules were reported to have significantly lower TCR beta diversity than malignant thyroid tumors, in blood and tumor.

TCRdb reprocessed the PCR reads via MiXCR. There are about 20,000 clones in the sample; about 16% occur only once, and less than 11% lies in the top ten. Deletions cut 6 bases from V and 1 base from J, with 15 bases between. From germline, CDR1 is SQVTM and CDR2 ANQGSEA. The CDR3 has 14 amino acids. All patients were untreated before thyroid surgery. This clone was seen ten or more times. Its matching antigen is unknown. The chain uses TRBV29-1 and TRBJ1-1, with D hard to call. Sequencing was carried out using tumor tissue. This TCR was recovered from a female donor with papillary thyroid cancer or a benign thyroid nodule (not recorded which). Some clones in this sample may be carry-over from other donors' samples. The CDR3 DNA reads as TGCAGCGTCCGATACGACACATGGAACACTGAAGCTTTCTTT. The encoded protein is CSVRYDTWNTEAFF.